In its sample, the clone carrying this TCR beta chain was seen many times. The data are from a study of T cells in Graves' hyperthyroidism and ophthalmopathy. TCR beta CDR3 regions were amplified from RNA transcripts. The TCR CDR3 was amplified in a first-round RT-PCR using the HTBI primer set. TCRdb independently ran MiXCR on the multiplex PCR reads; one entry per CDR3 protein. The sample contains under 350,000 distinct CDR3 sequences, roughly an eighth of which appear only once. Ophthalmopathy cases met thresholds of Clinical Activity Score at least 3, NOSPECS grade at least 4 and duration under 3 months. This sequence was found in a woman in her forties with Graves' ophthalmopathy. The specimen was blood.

The CDR3 reads CASSLGTRTTNTEAFF. CDR3 bases: TGTGCCAGCAGCTTAGGTACACGGACAACAAACACTGAAGCTTTCTTT. This sequence joins TRBV7-2 and TRBJ1-1, with D possibly TRBD1 on 5 matching bases. V was cut by 1 base and J by 2 bases, with 14 bases left in between. CDR3 length equals 16 residues. The germline V gene has CDR1 SGHTA and CDR2 FQGNSA.